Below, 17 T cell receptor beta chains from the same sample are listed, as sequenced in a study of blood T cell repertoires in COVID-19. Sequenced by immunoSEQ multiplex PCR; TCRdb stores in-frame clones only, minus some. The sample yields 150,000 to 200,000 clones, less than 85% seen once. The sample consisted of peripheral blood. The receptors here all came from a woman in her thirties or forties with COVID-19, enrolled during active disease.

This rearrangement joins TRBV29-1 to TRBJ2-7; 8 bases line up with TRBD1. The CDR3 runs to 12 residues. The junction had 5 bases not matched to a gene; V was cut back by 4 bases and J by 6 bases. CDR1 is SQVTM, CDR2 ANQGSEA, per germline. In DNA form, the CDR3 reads TGCAGCGTTGCCCCGACAGGGGTCGAGCAGTACTTC. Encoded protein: CSVAPTGVEQYF.

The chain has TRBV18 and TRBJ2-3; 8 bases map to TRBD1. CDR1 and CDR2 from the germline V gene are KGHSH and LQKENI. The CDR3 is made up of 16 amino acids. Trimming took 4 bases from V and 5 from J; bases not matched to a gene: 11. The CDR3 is CASSQLSGGDLDTQYF. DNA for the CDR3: TGTGCCAGCTCACAACTATCAGGGGGCGATTTAGATACGCAGTATTTT.

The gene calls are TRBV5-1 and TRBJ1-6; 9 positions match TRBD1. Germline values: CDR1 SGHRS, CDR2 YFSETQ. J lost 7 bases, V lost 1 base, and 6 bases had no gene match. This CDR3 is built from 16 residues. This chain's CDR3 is CASSLTRDRDNSPLHF. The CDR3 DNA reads TGCGCCAGCAGCTTGACCCGGGACAGGGACAATTCACCCCTCCACTTT.

The CDR3 spells CTSSQVAAGLMGTEAFF. CDR3 nucleotide sequence: TGCACCAGCAGCCAAGTAGCGGCAGGGTTAATGGGCACTGAAGCTTTCTTT. The rearrangement uses TRBV1 and TRBJ1-1. TRBV1 is described as a pseudogene. There are 17 residues in the CDR3.

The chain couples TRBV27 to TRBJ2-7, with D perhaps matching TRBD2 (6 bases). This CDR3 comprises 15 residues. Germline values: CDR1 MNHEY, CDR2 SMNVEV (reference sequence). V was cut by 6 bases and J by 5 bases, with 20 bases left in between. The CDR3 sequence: CASRPTGTPPDEQYF. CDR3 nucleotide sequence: TGTGCCAGCAGACCTACCGGGACTCCCCCGGACGAGCAGTACTTC.

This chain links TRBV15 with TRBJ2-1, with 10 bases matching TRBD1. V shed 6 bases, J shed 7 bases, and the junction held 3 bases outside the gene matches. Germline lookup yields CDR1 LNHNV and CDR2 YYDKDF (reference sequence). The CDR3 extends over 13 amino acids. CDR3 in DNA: TGTGCCACCAGTGACAGGGGGCCGAATGAGCAGTTCTTC. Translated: CATSDRGPNEQFF.

CDR3 in DNA: TGTGCCAGTAGTAGGTACAGGGATCCGAACACTGAAGCTTTCTTT. Amino acids: CASSRYRDPNTEAFF. This chain links TRBV19 with TRBJ1-1, with a tentative D call TRBD1 (6 bases). Trimming left V 4 bases short and J 1 base short, with 13 bases between. Looked up from germline, CDR1 is LNHDA and CDR2 is SQIVND (reference sequence). The CDR3 is 15 residues long.

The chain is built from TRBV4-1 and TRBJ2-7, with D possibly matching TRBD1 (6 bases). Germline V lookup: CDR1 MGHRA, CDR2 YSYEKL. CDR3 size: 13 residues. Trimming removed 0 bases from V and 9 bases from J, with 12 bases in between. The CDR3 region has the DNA TGCGCCAGCAGCCAAGACAGGGGATTTTTGCAGTACGTC. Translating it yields CASSQDRGFLQYV.

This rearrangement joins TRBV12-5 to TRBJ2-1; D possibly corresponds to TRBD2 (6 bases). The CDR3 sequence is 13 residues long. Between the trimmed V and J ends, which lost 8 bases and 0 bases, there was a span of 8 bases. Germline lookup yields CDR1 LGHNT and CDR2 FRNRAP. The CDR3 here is CASYGSSYNEQFF. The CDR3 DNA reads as TGTGCTAGTTACGGGAGCTCCTACAATGAGCAGTTCTTC.

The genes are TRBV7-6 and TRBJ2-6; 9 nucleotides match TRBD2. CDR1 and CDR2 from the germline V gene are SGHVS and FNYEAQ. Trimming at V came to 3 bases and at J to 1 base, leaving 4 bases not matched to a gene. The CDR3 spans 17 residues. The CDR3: CASSFRSGRSGANVLTF. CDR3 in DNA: TGTGCCAGCAGCTTTCGTAGCGGGAGATCTGGGGCCAACGTCCTGACTTTC.

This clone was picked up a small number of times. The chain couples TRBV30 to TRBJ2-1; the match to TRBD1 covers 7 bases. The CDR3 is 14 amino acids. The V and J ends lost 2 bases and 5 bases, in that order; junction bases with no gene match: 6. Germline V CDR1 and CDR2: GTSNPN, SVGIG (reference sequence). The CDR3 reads CAWSSRDSHNEQFF. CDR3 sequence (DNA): TGTGCCTGGAGTTCCCGGGACAGCCACAATGAGCAGTTCTTC.

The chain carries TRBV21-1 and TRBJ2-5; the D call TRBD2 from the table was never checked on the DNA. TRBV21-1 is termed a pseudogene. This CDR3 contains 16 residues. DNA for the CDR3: TGTGCCAGCACCAAATCCCTAGCGGGGGTGAAGGAGACCCAGTACTTC. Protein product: CASTKSLAGVKETQYF.

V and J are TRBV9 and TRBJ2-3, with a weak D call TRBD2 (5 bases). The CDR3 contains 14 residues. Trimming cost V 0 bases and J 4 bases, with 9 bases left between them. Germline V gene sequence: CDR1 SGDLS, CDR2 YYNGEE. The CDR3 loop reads CASSVASGSDTQYF. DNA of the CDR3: TGTGCCAGCAGCGTAGCTTCGGGGTCAGATACGCAGTATTTT. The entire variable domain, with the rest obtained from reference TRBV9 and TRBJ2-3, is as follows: DSGVTQTPKHLITATGQRVTLRCSPRSGDLSVYWYQQSLDQGLQFLIQYYNGEERAKGNILERFSAQQFPDLHSELNLSSLELGDSALYFCASSVASGSDTQYFGPGTRLTVL.

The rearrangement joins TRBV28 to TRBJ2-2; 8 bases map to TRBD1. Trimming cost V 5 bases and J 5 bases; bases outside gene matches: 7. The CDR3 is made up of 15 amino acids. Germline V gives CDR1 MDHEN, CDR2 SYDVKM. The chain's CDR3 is CASSAGGKGTGELFF. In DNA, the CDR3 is TGTGCCAGCAGTGCAGGGGGCAAGGGGACCGGGGAGCTGTTTTTT.

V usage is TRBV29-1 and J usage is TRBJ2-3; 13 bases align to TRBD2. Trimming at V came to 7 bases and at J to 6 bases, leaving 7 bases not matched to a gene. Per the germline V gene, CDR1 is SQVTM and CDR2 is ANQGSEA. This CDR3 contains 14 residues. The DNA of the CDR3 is TGCAGCGCTACGACTAGCGGGGGGTGGGATACGCAGTATTTT. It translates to CSATTSGGWDTQYF.

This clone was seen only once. CDR3 nucleotide sequence: TGTGCCAGCAGTCTGCGGACTAGGTCGGAGACCCAGTACTTC. The encoded protein is CASSLRTRSETQYF. The V and J genes are TRBV28 and TRBJ2-5, with TRBD2 matching over 7 bases. Germline-derived CDR1 and CDR2 are MDHEN and SYDVKM. V was pared by 5 bases and J by 5 bases, with 8 bases of the junction left unmatched. The CDR3 contains 14 residues.

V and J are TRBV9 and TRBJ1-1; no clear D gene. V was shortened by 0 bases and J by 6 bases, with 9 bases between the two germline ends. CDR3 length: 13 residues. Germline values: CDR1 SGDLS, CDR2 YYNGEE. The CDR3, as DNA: TGTGCCAGCAGCGTAGATCTCGGGGCTGAAGCTTTCTTT. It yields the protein CASSVDLGAEAFF.